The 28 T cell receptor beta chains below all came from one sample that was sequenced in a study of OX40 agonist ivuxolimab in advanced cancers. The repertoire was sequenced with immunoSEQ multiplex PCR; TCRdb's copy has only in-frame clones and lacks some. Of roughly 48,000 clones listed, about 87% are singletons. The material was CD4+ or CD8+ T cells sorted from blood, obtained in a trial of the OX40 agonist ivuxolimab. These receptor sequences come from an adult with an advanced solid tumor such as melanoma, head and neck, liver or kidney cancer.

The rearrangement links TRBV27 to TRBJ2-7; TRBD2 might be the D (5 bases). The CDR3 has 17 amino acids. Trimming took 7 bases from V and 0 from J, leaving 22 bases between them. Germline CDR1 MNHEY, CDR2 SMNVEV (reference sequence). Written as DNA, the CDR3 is TGTGCCAGCACCGCCCTGGCGGGCCCCGAAAGCTCCTACGAGCAGTACTTC. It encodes CASTALAGPESSYEQYF.

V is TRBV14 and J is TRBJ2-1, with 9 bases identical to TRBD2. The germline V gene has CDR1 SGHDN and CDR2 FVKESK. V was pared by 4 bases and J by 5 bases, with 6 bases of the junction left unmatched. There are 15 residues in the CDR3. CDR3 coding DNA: TGTGCCAGCAGCCTGGTAGCGGGGGTGAACAATGAGCAGTTCTTC. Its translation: CASSLVAGVNNEQFF.

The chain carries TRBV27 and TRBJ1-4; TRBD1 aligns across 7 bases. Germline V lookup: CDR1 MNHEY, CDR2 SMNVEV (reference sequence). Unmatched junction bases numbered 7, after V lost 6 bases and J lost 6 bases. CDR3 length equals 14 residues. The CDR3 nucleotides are TGTGCCAGCAGGCTAAGGGGGCTCGATGAAAAACTGTTTTTT. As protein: CASRLRGLDEKLFF.

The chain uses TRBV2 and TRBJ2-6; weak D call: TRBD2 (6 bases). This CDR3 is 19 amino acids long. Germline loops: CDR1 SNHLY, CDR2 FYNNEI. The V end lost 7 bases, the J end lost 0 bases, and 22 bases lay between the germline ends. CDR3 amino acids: CASIPGRSGPDSGANVLTF. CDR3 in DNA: TGTGCCAGCATCCCGGGGAGGTCGGGCCCCGACTCTGGGGCCAACGTCCTGACTTTC.

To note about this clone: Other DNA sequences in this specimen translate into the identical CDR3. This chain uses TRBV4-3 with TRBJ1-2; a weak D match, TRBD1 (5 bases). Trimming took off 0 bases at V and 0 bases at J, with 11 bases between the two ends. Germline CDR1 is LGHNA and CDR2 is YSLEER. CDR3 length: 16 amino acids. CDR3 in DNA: TGCGCCAGCAGCCAAGATCGCGGGGGGGCTAACTATGGCTACACCTTC. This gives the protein CASSQDRGGANYGYTF.

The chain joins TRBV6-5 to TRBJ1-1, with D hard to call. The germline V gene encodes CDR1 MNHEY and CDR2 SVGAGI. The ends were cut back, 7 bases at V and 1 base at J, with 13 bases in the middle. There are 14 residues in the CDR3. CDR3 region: CASTPGGTNTEAFF. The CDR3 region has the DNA TGTGCCAGCACGCCCGGCGGAACGAACACTGAAGCTTTCTTT.

CDR3 sequence (DNA): TGTGCCAGCAGTTTAACTCGGGGTAACACTGAAGCTTTCTTT. It is translated as CASSLTRGNTEAFF. The rearrangement links TRBV27 to TRBJ1-1; D gene ambiguous. The V end lost 2 bases, the J end lost 2 bases, and 9 bases lay between the germline ends. The CDR3 sequence is 14 residues long. Germline V gene sequence: CDR1 MNHEY, CDR2 SMNVEV (reference sequence).

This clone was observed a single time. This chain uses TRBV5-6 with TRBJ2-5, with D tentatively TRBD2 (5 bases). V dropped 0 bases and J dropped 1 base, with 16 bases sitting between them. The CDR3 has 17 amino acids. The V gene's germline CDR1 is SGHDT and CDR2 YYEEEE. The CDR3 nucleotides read TGTGCCAGCAGCTTGGGGCCCCCAGGAGCGGCCCAAGAGACCCAGTACTTC. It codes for CASSLGPPGAAQETQYF.

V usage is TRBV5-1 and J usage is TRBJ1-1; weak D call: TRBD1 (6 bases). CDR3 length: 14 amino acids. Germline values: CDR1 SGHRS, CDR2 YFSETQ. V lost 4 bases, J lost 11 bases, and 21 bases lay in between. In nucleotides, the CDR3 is TGCGCCAGCAGCCCCAGGAACAGGGTGCAAGAGGCTTTCTTT. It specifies CASSPRNRVQEAFF.

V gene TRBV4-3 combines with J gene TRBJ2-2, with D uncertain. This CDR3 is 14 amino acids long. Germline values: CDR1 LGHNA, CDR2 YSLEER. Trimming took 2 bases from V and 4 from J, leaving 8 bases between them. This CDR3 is CASSQRPVTGELFF. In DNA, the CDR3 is TGCGCCAGCAGCCAACGCCCGGTCACCGGGGAGCTGTTTTTT.

CDR3 residues: CASSSPGQGFTGELFF. DNA for the CDR3: TGTGCCAGCAGCTCCCCGGGACAGGGGTTCACCGGGGAGCTGTTTTTT. The chain uses TRBV7-8 and TRBJ2-2; 10 nucleotides match TRBD1. J was trimmed by 4 bases and V by 4 bases; bases with no gene match: 6. The CDR3 is 16 amino acids. Looked up from germline, CDR1 is SGHVS and CDR2 is FQNEAQ.

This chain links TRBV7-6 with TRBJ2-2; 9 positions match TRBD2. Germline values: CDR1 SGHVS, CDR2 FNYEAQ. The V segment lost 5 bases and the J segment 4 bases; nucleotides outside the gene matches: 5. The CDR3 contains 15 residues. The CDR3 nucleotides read TGTGCCAGCAGCACTCCGGGACTAGCCACCGGGGAGCTGTTTTTT. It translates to CASSTPGLATGELFF.

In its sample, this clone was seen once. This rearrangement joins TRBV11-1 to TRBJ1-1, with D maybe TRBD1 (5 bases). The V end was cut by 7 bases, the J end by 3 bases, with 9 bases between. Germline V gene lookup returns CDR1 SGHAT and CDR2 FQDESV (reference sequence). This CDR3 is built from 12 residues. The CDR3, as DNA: TGTGCCAGCAAGCTGGGACACACTGAAGCTTTCTTT. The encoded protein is CASKLGHTEAFF.

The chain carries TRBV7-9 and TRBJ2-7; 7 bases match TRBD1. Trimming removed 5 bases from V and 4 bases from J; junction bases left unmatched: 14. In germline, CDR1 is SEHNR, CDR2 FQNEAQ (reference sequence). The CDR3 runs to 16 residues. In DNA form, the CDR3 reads TGTGCCAGCAGCCCACGACAGGGTGGAGATTTTTACGAGCAGTACTTC. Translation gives CASSPRQGGDFYEQYF.

In DNA, the CDR3 is TGTGCCAGCAGCGTAGAGGGGGTTGTTAGCGGGGCCAACACAGATACGCAGTATTTT. Translated: CASSVEGVVSGANTDTQYF. The chain links TRBV9 to TRBJ2-3; 8 bases agree with TRBD2. Germline-derived CDR1 and CDR2 are SGDLS and YYNGEE. Trimming removed 0 bases from V and 2 bases from J; junction bases left unmatched: 14. CDR3 size: 19 residues.

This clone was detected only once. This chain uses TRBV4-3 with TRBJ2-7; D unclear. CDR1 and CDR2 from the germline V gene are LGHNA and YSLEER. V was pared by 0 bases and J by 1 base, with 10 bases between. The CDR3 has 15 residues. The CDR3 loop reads CASSQEGTASYEQYF. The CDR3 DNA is TGCGCCAGCAGCCAAGAAGGAACCGCTTCCTACGAGCAGTACTTC.

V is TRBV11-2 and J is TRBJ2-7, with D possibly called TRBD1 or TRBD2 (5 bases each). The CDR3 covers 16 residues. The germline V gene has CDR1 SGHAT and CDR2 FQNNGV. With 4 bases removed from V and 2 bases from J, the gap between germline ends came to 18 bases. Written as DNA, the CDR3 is TGTGCCAGCAGCTCCCCTTCGGCAGGGAGACCCTACGAGCAGTACTTC. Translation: CASSSPSAGRPYEQYF.

Written as DNA, the CDR3 is TGTGCCAGCAGCCTTGTGGAGGGTTGGGTAACCGAGCAGTACTTC. Its protein is CASSLVEGWVTEQYF. This sequence joins TRBV9 and TRBJ2-7; TRBD2 is a possible D gene (6 bases). The V and J ends lost 4 bases and 6 bases respectively, with 20 bases between them. The CDR3 covers 15 residues. Per the germline V gene, CDR1 is SGDLS and CDR2 is YYNGEE.

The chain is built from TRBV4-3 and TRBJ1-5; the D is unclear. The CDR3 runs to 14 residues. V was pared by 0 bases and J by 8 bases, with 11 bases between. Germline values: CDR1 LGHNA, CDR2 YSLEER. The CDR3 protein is CASSQDLAREPQHF. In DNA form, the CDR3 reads TGCGCCAGCAGCCAAGATCTAGCCCGGGAGCCCCAGCATTTT.

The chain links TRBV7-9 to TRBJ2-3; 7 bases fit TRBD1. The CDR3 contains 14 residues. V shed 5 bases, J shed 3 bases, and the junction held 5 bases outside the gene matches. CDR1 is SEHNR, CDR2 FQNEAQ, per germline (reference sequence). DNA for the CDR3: TGTGCCAGCAGCACGAGACAGGGTACAGATACGCAGTATTTT. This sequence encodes CASSTRQGTDTQYF.

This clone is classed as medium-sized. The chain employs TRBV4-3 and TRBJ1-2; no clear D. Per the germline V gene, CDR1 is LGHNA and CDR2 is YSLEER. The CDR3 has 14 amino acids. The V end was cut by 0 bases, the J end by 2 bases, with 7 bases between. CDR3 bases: TGCGCCAGCAGCCAAGAATCCGTAAACTATGGCTACACCTTC. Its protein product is CASSQESVNYGYTF.

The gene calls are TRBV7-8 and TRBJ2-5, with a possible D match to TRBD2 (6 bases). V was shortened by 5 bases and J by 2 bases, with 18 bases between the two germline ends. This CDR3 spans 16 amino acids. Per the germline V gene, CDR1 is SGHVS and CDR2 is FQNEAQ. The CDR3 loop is CASSQGAGTPQETQYF. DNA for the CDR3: TGTGCCAGCAGCCAAGGAGCCGGGACTCCGCAAGAGACCCAGTACTTC.

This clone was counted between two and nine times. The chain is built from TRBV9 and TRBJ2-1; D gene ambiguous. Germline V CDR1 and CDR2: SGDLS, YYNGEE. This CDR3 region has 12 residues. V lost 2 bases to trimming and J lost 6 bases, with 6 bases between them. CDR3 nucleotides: TGTGCCAGCAGCGTTGGGCTCAATGAGCAGTTCTTC. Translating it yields CASSVGLNEQFF. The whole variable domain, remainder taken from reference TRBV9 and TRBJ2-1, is DSGVTQTPKHLITATGQRVTLRCSPRSGDLSVYWYQQSLDQGLQFLIQYYNGEERAKGNILERFSAQQFPDLHSELNLSSLELGDSALYFCASSVGLNEQFFGPGTRLTVL.

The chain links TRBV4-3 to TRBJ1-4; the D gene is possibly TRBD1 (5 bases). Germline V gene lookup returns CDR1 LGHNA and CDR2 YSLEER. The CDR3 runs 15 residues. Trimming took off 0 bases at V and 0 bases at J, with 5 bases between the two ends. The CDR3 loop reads CASSQEGATNEKLFF. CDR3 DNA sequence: TGCGCCAGCAGCCAAGAAGGGGCAACTAATGAAAAACTGTTTTTT.

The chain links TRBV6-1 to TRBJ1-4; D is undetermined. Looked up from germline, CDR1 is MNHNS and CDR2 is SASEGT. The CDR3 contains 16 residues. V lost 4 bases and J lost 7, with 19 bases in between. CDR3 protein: CASSGPGGGQVEKLFF. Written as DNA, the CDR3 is TGTGCCAGCAGTGGCCCTGGCGGTGGGCAGGTTGAAAAACTGTTTTTT.

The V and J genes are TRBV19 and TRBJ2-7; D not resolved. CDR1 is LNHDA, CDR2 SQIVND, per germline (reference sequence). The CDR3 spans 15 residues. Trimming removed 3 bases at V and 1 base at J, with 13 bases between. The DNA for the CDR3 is TGTGCCAGTAGTATCCGGTTTGGGGTGTCCTACGAGCAGTACTTC. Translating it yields CASSIRFGVSYEQYF.

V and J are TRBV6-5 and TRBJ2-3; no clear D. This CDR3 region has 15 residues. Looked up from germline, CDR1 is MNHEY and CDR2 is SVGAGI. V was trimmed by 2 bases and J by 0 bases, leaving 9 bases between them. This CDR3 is CASSYAPRSTDTQYF. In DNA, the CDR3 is TGTGCCAGCAGTTACGCCCCCAGGAGCACAGATACGCAGTATTTT.

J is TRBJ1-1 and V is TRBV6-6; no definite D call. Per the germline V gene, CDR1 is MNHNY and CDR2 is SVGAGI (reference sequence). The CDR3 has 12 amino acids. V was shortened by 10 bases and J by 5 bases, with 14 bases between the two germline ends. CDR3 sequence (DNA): TGTGCCACTGGCCCTCTGAGGACTGAAGCTTTCTTT. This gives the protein CATGPLRTEAFF.